These T cell receptor beta chains were read from a single sample in a study of response to subunit inactivated influenza vaccine. TCRdb independently ran MiXCR on the RT-PCR reads; one entry per CDR3 protein. Of approximately 530,000 distinct CDR3 sequences in the sample, around 7.9% were seen once. This sample comprised PBMCs from blood, obtained 23 to 25 months after vaccination. The receptors come from a man between 45 and 75 years old who received an inactivated influenza vaccine. CDR3s include the opening cysteine and the closing phenylalanine or tryptophan. Fields, in order: J gene, V gene, D gene, clone size, CDR3 protein, CDR3 DNA. D genes are given only for firm matches. Only part of the rows carry a size: once, few, many, or a class if the clone is expanded.

j_call: TRBJ1-2; v_call: TRBV4-3; d_call: NA; clone_size: few; cdr3_aa: CASSHGGYQYYGYTF; cdr3_nt: TGCGCCAGCAGCCACGGGGGTTACCAGTACTATGGCTACACCTTC
j_call: TRBJ2-1; v_call: TRBV5-1; d_call: NA; clone_size: NA; cdr3_aa: CASSLMGDGTYNEQFF; cdr3_nt: TGCGCCAGCAGCTTGATGGGGGACGGCACCTACAATGAGCAGTTCTTC
j_call: TRBJ2-1; v_call: TRBV20-1; d_call: NA; clone_size: NA; cdr3_aa: CSAYRDQQFF; cdr3_nt: TGCAGTGCTTACCGGGACCAGCAGTTCTTC
j_call: TRBJ2-4; v_call: TRBV28; d_call: NA; clone_size: NA; cdr3_aa: CVSSPPWLRAKNIQYF; cdr3_nt: TGTGTCAGCAGTCCCCCGTGGTTGAGAGCCAAAAACATTCAGTACTTC
j_call: TRBJ1-4; v_call: TRBV28; d_call: NA; clone_size: NA; cdr3_aa: CASSPRGRAYEKLFF; cdr3_nt: TGTGCCAGCAGTCCTCGCGGCAGGGCCTATGAAAAACTGTTTTTT
j_call: TRBJ2-2; v_call: TRBV19; d_call: NA; clone_size: few; cdr3_aa: CASRLGGLNTGELFF; cdr3_nt: TGTGCCAGTAGGTTAGGAGGCTTGAACACCGGGGAGCTGTTTTTT
j_call: TRBJ2-2; v_call: TRBV6-2/TRBV6-3; d_call: TRBD1; clone_size: many; cdr3_aa: CASSSRSTPGQHVAGELFF; cdr3_nt: TGTGCCAGCAGTTCAAGATCAACCCCGGGACAGCATGTAGCCGGGGAGCTGTTTTTT
j_call: TRBJ2-1; v_call: TRBV12-3/TRBV12-4; d_call: TRBD2; clone_size: NA; cdr3_aa: CASRSTSGVYNEQFF; cdr3_nt: TGTGCCAGCAGGTCGACTAGCGGGGTGTACAATGAGCAGTTCTTC
j_call: TRBJ1-2; v_call: TRBV5-1; d_call: NA; clone_size: NA; cdr3_aa: CASSEDGSYGYTF; cdr3_nt: TGCGCCAGCAGCGAGGACGGAAGTTATGGCTACACCTTC
j_call: TRBJ2-7; v_call: TRBV28; d_call: TRBD1; clone_size: few; cdr3_aa: CASSTPGQHYEQYF; cdr3_nt: TGTGCCAGCAGTACCCCGGGACAGCACTACGAGCAGTACTTC
j_call: TRBJ1-4; v_call: TRBV10-2; d_call: TRBD1; clone_size: NA; cdr3_aa: CASSGTAPNEKLFF; cdr3_nt: TGCGCCAGCAGCGGGACAGCCCCTAATGAAAAACTGTTTTTT
j_call: TRBJ2-1; v_call: TRBV5-1; d_call: NA; clone_size: many; cdr3_aa: CASSQMWPAAIYEQFF; cdr3_nt: TGCGCCAGCAGCCAGATGTGGCCCGCCGCGATCTATGAGCAGTTCTTC
j_call: TRBJ2-1; v_call: TRBV12-3/TRBV12-4; d_call: TRBD2; clone_size: NA; cdr3_aa: CASSLTGLGYNEQFF; cdr3_nt: TGTGCCAGCAGCCTTACGGGACTAGGCTACAATGAGCAGTTCTTC
j_call: TRBJ2-2; v_call: TRBV5-1; d_call: TRBD2; clone_size: many; cdr3_aa: CASSLDPGTTGTGELFF; cdr3_nt: TGCGCCAGCAGCTTGGATCCGGGGACTACGGGAACCGGGGAGCTGTTTTTT
j_call: TRBJ1-5; v_call: TRBV7-2; d_call: NA; clone_size: NA; cdr3_aa: CASSLLGGIDSNQPQHF; cdr3_nt: TGTGCCAGCAGCTTATTGGGGGGAATTGATAGCAATCAGCCCCAGCATTTT
j_call: TRBJ1-5; v_call: TRBV18; d_call: TRBD1; clone_size: few; cdr3_aa: CASSPGTGVQPQHF; cdr3_nt: TGTGCCAGCTCACCAGGGACAGGGGTACAGCCCCAGCATTTT
j_call: TRBJ2-7; v_call: TRBV18; d_call: TRBD1; clone_size: NA; cdr3_aa: CASSPIGSRTGVYEQYF; cdr3_nt: TGTGCCAGCTCACCCATCGGGTCCCGGACAGGGGTCTACGAGCAGTACTTC
j_call: TRBJ2-5; v_call: TRBV6-1; d_call: NA; clone_size: NA; cdr3_aa: CASDHRNQETQYF; cdr3_nt: TGTGCCAGCGATCACAGGAATCAAGAGACCCAGTACTTC
j_call: TRBJ2-7; v_call: TRBV20-1; d_call: TRBD1; clone_size: many; cdr3_aa: CSAGQGIYEQYF; cdr3_nt: TGCAGTGCTGGACAGGGTATCTACGAGCAGTACTTC
j_call: TRBJ2-7; v_call: TRBV12-3/TRBV12-4; d_call: NA; clone_size: few; cdr3_aa: CASSLGWGTEKYEQYF; cdr3_nt: TGTGCCAGCAGTTTGGGGTGGGGGACTGAGAAATACGAGCAGTACTTC
j_call: TRBJ2-5; v_call: TRBV4-3; d_call: NA; clone_size: NA; cdr3_aa: CAGPPVPILETQYF; cdr3_nt: TGCGCCGGGCCTCCGGTCCCGATCTTAGAGACCCAGTACTTC
j_call: TRBJ2-3; v_call: TRBV9; d_call: NA; clone_size: few; cdr3_aa: CASSPTFRTSTDTQYF; cdr3_nt: TGTGCCAGCAGCCCGACCTTTCGAACTAGCACAGATACGCAGTATTTT
j_call: TRBJ1-6; v_call: TRBV7-2; d_call: NA; clone_size: many; cdr3_aa: CASSFEGGGSPLHF; cdr3_nt: TGTGCCAGCAGCTTTGAGGGGGGTGGTTCACCCCTCCACTTT
j_call: TRBJ2-5; v_call: TRBV20-1; d_call: TRBD2; clone_size: NA; cdr3_aa: CSAKGTSGRFGETQYF; cdr3_nt: TGCAGTGCGAAGGGGACTAGCGGGAGATTTGGGGAGACCCAGTACTTC
j_call: TRBJ2-3; v_call: TRBV4-3; d_call: NA; clone_size: few; cdr3_aa: CASSQDWSQGIDTQYF; cdr3_nt: TGCGCCAGCAGCCAAGATTGGTCGCAGGGGATAGATACGCAGTATTTT
j_call: TRBJ2-3; v_call: TRBV6-1; d_call: TRBD2; clone_size: NA; cdr3_aa: CASFTPASGSTDTQYF; cdr3_nt: TGTGCCAGCTTTACCCCCGCTAGCGGGAGCACAGATACGCAGTATTTT
j_call: TRBJ2-3; v_call: TRBV24-1; d_call: NA; clone_size: many; cdr3_aa: CATSDSDGTDTQYF; cdr3_nt: TGTGCCACCAGTGATTCCGACGGCACAGATACGCAGTATTTT
j_call: TRBJ2-7; v_call: TRBV12-3/TRBV12-4; d_call: TRBD2; clone_size: NA; cdr3_aa: CASRLAGDSYEQYF; cdr3_nt: TGTGCCAGCAGGCTAGCGGGGGACTCCTACGAGCAGTACTTC
j_call: TRBJ2-3; v_call: TRBV6-1; d_call: NA; clone_size: few; cdr3_aa: CASRTPGDTQYF; cdr3_nt: TGTGCCAGTCGGACCCCCGGGGATACGCAGTATTTT
j_call: TRBJ2-2; v_call: TRBV28; d_call: NA; clone_size: few; cdr3_aa: CASSPPTATGELFF; cdr3_nt: TGTGCCAGCAGCCCTCCGACAGCCACCGGGGAGCTGTTTTTT
j_call: TRBJ2-7; v_call: TRBV11-2; d_call: NA; clone_size: NA; cdr3_aa: CASSRIRGLAYEQYF; cdr3_nt: TGTGCCAGCAGCCGAATTCGCGGGCTTGCCTACGAGCAGTACTTC
j_call: TRBJ2-7; v_call: TRBV7-9; d_call: NA; clone_size: many; cdr3_aa: CASSLADGSYEQYF; cdr3_nt: TGTGCCAGCAGCTTAGCAGACGGCTCCTACGAGCAGTACTTC
j_call: TRBJ2-1; v_call: TRBV3-1; d_call: TRBD2; clone_size: few; cdr3_aa: CASSPGTSGHNEQFF; cdr3_nt: TGTGCCAGCAGCCCCGGGACTAGCGGCCACAATGAGCAGTTCTTC
j_call: TRBJ1-5; v_call: TRBV4-2; d_call: NA; clone_size: few; cdr3_aa: CAAGGGNPLNQPQHF; cdr3_nt: TGTGCCGCGGGGGGGGGTAACCCCCTCAATCAGCCCCAGCATTTT
j_call: TRBJ1-6; v_call: TRBV20-1; d_call: NA; clone_size: NA; cdr3_aa: CSAEGPYNSPLHF; cdr3_nt: TGCAGTGCTGAGGGGCCATATAATTCACCCCTCCACTTT
j_call: TRBJ2-7; v_call: TRBV5-1; d_call: TRBD2; clone_size: many; cdr3_aa: CASSIGTSGDSYEQYF; cdr3_nt: TGCGCCAGCAGCATTGGGACTAGCGGGGACTCCTACGAGCAGTACTTC
j_call: TRBJ2-1; v_call: TRBV12-3/TRBV12-4; d_call: NA; clone_size: many; cdr3_aa: CASLLTYNEQFF; cdr3_nt: TGTGCCAGCCTGCTTACTTACAATGAGCAGTTCTTC
j_call: TRBJ2-1; v_call: TRBV5-1; d_call: TRBD2; clone_size: NA; cdr3_aa: CASSLSGRNEQFF; cdr3_nt: TGCGCCAGCAGCTTGAGCGGGAGAAATGAGCAGTTCTTC
j_call: TRBJ2-5; v_call: TRBV6-2/TRBV6-3; d_call: NA; clone_size: many; cdr3_aa: CASSYSNQGGTQYF; cdr3_nt: TGTGCCAGCAGTTACTCGAATCAGGGAGGGACCCAGTACTTC
j_call: TRBJ2-7; v_call: TRBV2; d_call: TRBD2; clone_size: many; cdr3_aa: CASSAEREAYEQYF; cdr3_nt: TGTGCCAGCAGTGCGGAGCGGGAGGCCTACGAGCAGTACTTC
j_call: TRBJ2-1; v_call: TRBV3-1; d_call: NA; clone_size: many; cdr3_aa: CASSLPGRNEQFF; cdr3_nt: TGTGCCAGCAGCTTACCGGGGCGGAATGAGCAGTTCTTC
j_call: TRBJ1-3; v_call: TRBV29-1; d_call: NA; clone_size: NA; cdr3_aa: CSGRVGGNTIYF; cdr3_nt: TGCAGCGGAAGAGTTGGGGGAAACACCATATATTTT